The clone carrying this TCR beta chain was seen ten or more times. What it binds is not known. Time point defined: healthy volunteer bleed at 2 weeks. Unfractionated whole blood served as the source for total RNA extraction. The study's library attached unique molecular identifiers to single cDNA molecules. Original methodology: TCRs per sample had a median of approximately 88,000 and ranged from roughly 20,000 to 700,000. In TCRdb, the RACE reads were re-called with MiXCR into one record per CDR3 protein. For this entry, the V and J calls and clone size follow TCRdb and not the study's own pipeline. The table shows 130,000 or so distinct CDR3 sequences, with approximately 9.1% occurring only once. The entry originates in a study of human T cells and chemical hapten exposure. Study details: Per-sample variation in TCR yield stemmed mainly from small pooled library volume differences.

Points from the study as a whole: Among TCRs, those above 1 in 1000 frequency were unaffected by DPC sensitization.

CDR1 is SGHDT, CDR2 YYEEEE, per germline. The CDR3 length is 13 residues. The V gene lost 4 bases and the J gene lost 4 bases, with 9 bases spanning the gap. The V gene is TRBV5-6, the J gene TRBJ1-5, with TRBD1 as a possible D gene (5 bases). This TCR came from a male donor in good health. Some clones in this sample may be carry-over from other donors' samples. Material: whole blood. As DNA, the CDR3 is TGTGCCAGCAGCCGTTGGGGGAATCAGCCCCAGCATTTT. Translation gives CASSRWGNQPQHF.